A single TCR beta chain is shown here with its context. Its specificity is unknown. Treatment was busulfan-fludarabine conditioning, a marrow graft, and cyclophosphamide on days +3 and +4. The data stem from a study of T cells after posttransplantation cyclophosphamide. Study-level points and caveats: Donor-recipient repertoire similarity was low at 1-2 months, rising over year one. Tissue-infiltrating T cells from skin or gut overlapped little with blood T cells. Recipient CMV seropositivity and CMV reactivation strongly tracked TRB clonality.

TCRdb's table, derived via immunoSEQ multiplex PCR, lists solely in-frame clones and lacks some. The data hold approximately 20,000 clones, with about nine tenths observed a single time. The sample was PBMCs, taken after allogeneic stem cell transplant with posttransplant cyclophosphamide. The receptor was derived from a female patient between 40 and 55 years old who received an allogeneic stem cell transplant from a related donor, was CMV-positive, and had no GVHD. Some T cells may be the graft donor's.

The CDR3 DNA reads TGTGCCATCAGTGAAGGAACGGACAGAGAGACCCAGTACTTC. This translates into CAISEGTDRETQYF. This chain joins TRBV10-3 and TRBJ2-5, with D perhaps TRBD1 (6 bases). There are 14 residues in the CDR3. V was trimmed by 3 bases and J by 4 bases, leaving 12 bases between them. CDR1 is ENHRY and CDR2 is SYGVKD in the germline V gene.